Presented here are 13 T cell receptor beta chains from one specimen sequenced in a study of blood T cells in healthy people across ages. The second PCR ran roughly 6 to 11 cycles with a sample-barcoded 5' primer and J-beta primers. Via MiXCR, TCRdb re-called the 5' RACE reads, giving one row per CDR3 protein. The table records around 820,000 distinct CDR3 sequences, roughly 25% of them present only once. Separately, the same data were catalogued under a study of T cells of mothers and their children.

The sequencing sample was made of blood. These receptors came from a boy aged 5-17 years in good health.

A few counts support this clonotype. J is TRBJ1-1 and V is TRBV7-6; D is unresolved. Trimming stripped 5 bases from V and 0 bases from J, with 13 bases between. CDR3 size: 15 residues. The germline gives CDR1 SGHVS, CDR2 FNYEAQ. CDR3 nucleotides: TGTGCCAGCAGCGCCAGTTCTCAGGTGAACACTGAAGCTTTCTTT. This encodes CASSASSQVNTEAFF.

The gene calls are TRBV7-9 and TRBJ2-3; 13 bases agree with TRBD2. Germline V lookup: CDR1 SEHNR, CDR2 FQNEAQ (reference sequence). The V gene end was trimmed by 5 bases and the J gene end by 6 bases; junction bases not matched to a gene: 5. CDR3 length: 15 amino acids. CDR3 DNA sequence: TGTGCCAGCAGCACCACTAGCGGGAGGGGTGATACGCAGTATTTT. This translates into CASSTTSGRGDTQYF.

The V gene is TRBV25-1, the J gene TRBJ1-1; D may be TRBD1 (6 bases). V was trimmed by 2 bases and J by 11 bases, leaving 15 bases between them. The CDR3 extends over 13 amino acids. Germline assignment: CDR1 MGHDK and CDR2 SYGVNS. The CDR3 region has the DNA TGTGCCAGCAGTGAAGGGGGCCGGGGTGAGGCTTTCTTT. This encodes CASSEGGRGEAFF.

This clonotype was observed a handful of times. The chain couples TRBV4-3 to TRBJ2-7; D is ambiguous. Trimming took off 3 bases at V and 3 bases at J, with 15 bases between the two ends. Per the germline V gene, CDR1 is LGHNA and CDR2 is YSLEER. CDR3 length: 15 amino acids. CDR3 sequence: CASSHELAQFYEQYF. DNA for the CDR3: TGCGCCAGCAGCCATGAATTAGCCCAGTTCTACGAGCAGTACTTC.

This chain joins TRBV3-1 and TRBJ2-5; no reliable D call. The J call may not be correct, given that the DNA end is closer to TRBJ2-1. CDR1 is LGHDT and CDR2 is YNNKEL in the germline V gene (reference sequence). The CDR3 has 15 amino acids. The CDR3 loop reads CASSPSKDAVIGQFF. CDR3 nucleotides: TGTGCCAGCAGCCCAAGCAAGGACGCCGTAATTGGGCAGTTCTTC.

This clonotype was observed a few times. The chain links TRBV30 to TRBJ2-7, with D possibly called TRBD1 or TRBD2 (5 bases each). Germline lookup yields CDR1 GTSNPN and CDR2 SVGIG (reference sequence). This CDR3 comprises 15 residues. The V and J ends lost 2 bases and 2 bases respectively, with 16 bases between them. The CDR3 loop is CAWSISGTATYEQYF. CDR3 in DNA: TGTGCCTGGAGTATATCCGGGACGGCAACCTACGAGCAGTACTTC.

The V call is TRBV10-3, the J call TRBJ2-7; possibly TRBD2 for D (7 bases). Germline lookup yields CDR1 ENHRY and CDR2 SYGVKD. This CDR3 has 14 amino acids. Trimming took off 3 bases at V and 5 bases at J, with 14 bases between the two ends. The CDR3 sequence is CAISERGGVDEQYF. In DNA form, the CDR3 reads TGTGCCATCAGTGAAAGGGGGGGCGTCGACGAGCAGTACTTC.

This chain joins TRBV4-3 and TRBJ2-1; the match to TRBD1 covers 7 bases. CDR1 is LGHNA and CDR2 is YSLEER in the germline V gene. The CDR3 is 15 amino acids. V dropped 2 bases and J dropped 7; count of bases not matched to a gene: 8. The DNA for the CDR3 is TGCGCCAGCAGCCAATTGACAGGGTTATGGAATGAGCAGTTCTTC. Translated: CASSQLTGLWNEQFF.

CDR3 bases: TGTGCCAGCAGCTTTGGTGCTGGAGGGACAGTAAATTCACCCCTCCACTTT. Protein: CASSFGAGGTVNSPLHF. This chain connects TRBV11-2 to TRBJ1-6; 7 bases map to TRBD1. With V trimmed by 3 bases and J by 7 bases, 12 bases remained unmatched. The germline V gene encodes CDR1 SGHAT and CDR2 FQNNGV. The CDR3 consists of 17 residues.

This clonotype was seen a few times. The chain employs TRBV19 and TRBJ2-7; D gene ambiguous. Germline V CDR1 and CDR2: LNHDA, SQIVND (reference sequence). The CDR3 sequence is 15 residues long. V gave up 2 bases and J gave up 0 bases, with 11 bases separating them. The CDR3 sequence is CASSIKSGSSYEQYF. The CDR3 coding sequence is TGTGCCAGTAGTATAAAGAGTGGCAGCTCCTACGAGCAGTACTTC.

This sequence joins TRBV2 and TRBJ1-6; D is unresolved. Trimming pared 6 bases from V and 9 bases from J, leaving 9 bases between. CDR1 SNHLY and CDR2 FYNNEI come from the germline V gene. The CDR3 length is 12 residues. In DNA form, the CDR3 reads TGTGCCAGCAGGTCCTCCCGTTCACCCCTCCACTTT. Translating it yields CASRSSRSPLHF.

This clonotype was seen only once. The J gene is TRBJ1-6, the V gene TRBV7-6, with TRBD1 matching 7 bases. CDR1 and CDR2 from the germline V gene are SGHVS and FNYEAQ. V shed 6 bases, J shed 10 bases, and the junction held 9 bases outside the gene matches. This CDR3 is 14 amino acids long. The CDR3: CASRTTGIYSPLHF. The CDR3 DNA reads as TGTGCCAGCAGGACGACAGGGATATACTCACCCCTCCACTTT.

This clonotype has only a few counts. The J gene is TRBJ2-1, the V gene TRBV4-1, with a possible D match to TRBD2 (7 bases). Trimming removed 6 bases at V and 7 bases at J, with 19 bases between. CDR1 and CDR2 (germline): MGHRA, YSYEKL. The CDR3 totals 15 residues. This CDR3 is CASSTAGAGENEQFF. The CDR3 DNA follows: TGCGCCAGCAGTACCGCGGGGGCTGGGGAGAATGAGCAGTTCTTC.